The present entry profiles one T cell receptor beta chain with its context. The table came from immunoSEQ multiplex PCR; TCRdb's copy has only in-frame clones and leaves some out. The sample holds approximately 260,000 clones, roughly 82% seen once. This sample is drawn from a study of blood T cell repertoires in COVID-19. V shed 6 bases and J 16 bases; nucleotides not matched to a gene: 13. The germline CDR1 and CDR2 sequences are MDHEN and SYDVKM. This CDR3 has 13 residues. Source material: peripheral blood. This receptor was identified in a woman of 80 years or more with active or convalescent COVID-19. The chain joins TRBV28 to TRBJ2-1; TRBD2 matches at 9 bases. CDR3 loop: CASRGGGASGYFF. The CDR3, as DNA: TGTGCCAGCAGGGGCGGGGGGGCTTCCGGATATTTCTTC.